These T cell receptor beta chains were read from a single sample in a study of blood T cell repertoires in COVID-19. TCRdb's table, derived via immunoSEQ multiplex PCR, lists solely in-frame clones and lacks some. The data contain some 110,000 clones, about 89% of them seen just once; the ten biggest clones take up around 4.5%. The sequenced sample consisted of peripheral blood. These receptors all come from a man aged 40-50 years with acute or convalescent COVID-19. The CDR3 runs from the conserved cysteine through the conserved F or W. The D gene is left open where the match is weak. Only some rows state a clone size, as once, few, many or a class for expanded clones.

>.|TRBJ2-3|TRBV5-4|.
CASSVAGTPTDTQYF
TGTGCCAGCAGCGTAGCCGGGACTCCTACAGATACGCAGTATTTT
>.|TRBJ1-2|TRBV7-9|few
CASSPRTAYGYTF
TGTGCCAGCAGCCCCAGGACAGCCTATGGCTACACCTTC
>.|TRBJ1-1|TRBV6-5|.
CASNQEEGRAFF
TGTGCCAGCAATCAGGAGGAGGGGAGGGCTTTCTTT
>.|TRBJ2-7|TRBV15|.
CATSRGGGAPSSYEQYF
TGTGCCACCAGCAGAGGAGGTGGGGCCCCCAGCTCCTACGAGCAGTACTTC
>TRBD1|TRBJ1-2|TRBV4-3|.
CASSHGTGGDYGYTF
TGCGCCAGCAGCCATGGGACAGGGGGAGACTATGGCTACACCTTC
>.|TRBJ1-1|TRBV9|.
CASSVGQGRTNTEAFF
TGTGCCAGCAGCGTAGGCCAGGGTCGGACGAACACTGAAGCTTTCTTT
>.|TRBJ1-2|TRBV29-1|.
CSVEDWDSGRAHGYTF
TGCAGCGTTGAAGATTGGGACTCGGGCAGGGCACATGGCTACACCTTC
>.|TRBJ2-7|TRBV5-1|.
CASSSFGTASYEQYF
TGCGCCAGCAGCTCTTTCGGGACTGCCTCCTACGAGCAGTACTTC
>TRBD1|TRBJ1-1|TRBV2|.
CASAAAGGVVEAFF
TGTGCCAGCGCTGCGGCAGGGGGAGTTGTTGAAGCTTTCTTT
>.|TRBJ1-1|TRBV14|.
CASSQDPGGMTEAFF
TGTGCCAGCAGCCAAGATCCAGGAGGAATGACTGAAGCTTTCTTT
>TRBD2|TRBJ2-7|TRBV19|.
CASSIGGGEQYF
TGTGCCAGTAGTATAGGCGGGGGGGAGCAGTACTTC
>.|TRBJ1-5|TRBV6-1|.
CASSESWSQPQHF
TGTGCCAGCAGTGAGTCGTGGAGTCAGCCCCAGCATTTT
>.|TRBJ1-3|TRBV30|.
CAWSPARSSGNTIYF
TGTGCCTGGAGCCCCGCCCGCAGCTCTGGAAACACCATATATTTT
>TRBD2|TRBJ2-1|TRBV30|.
CAFQAGGWDEQFF
TGTGCCTTCCAAGCGGGAGGGTGGGATGAGCAGTTCTTC
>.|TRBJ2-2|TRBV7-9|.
CASSPPMLPGELFF
TGTGCCAGCAGCCCCCCGATGCTACCCGGGGAGCTGTTTTTT
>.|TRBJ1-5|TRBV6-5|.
CASSYSGPTNQPQHF
TGTGCCAGCAGTTACTCTGGGCCGACCAATCAGCCCCAGCATTTT
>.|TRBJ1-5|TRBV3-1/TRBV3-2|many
CASSLGRGLGNQPQHF
TGTGCCAGCAGCCTAGGTAGGGGGTTGGGCAATCAGCCCCAGCATTTT
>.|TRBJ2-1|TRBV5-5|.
CASSLVAQSSYNEQFF
TGTGCCAGCAGCTTGGTGGCCCAAAGCTCCTACAATGAGCAGTTCTTC
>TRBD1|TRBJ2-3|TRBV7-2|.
CASSPRPGRGRADTQYF
TGTGCCAGCAGCCCCCGTCCGGGCAGGGGGCGGGCAGATACGCAGTATTTT
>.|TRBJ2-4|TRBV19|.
CASSLRPGLGNIQYF
TGTGCCAGTAGTCTTAGACCGGGACTGGGGAACATTCAGTACTTC
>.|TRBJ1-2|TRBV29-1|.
CSAETGDYGYTF
TGCAGCGCCGAGACAGGCGACTATGGCTACACCTTC
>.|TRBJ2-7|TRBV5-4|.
CASSLDPGEQYF
TGTGCCAGCAGCTTGGACCCGGGGGAGCAGTACTTC
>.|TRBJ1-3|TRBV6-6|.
CASSYSLGNTIYF
TGTGCCAGCAGTTACAGCTTGGGAAACACCATATATTTT
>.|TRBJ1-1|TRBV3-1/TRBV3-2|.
CASSQGGGTGTLAEAFF
TGTGCCAGCAGCCAAGGGGGGGGCACCGGAACGTTGGCTGAAGCTTTCTTT
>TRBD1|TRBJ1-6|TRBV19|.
CASSMETGGNSPLHF
TGTGCCAGTAGTATGGAAACAGGGGGCAATTCACCCCTCCACTTT
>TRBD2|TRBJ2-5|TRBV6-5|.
CASRTSGGTQETQYF
TGTGCCAGTAGGACTAGCGGGGGGACCCAAGAGACCCAGTACTTC
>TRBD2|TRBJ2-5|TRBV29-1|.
CSVDGLAGAPETQYF
TGCAGCGTTGACGGACTAGCGGGAGCCCCAGAGACCCAGTACTTC